The following is a T cell receptor (beta chain) sequence with its context. Its antigen is as yet unknown. The sample comes from a study of radiotherapy plus CTLA-4 blockade in lung cancer. General study findings and limits: TCR clones from tumors expanded in blood after radiotherapy plus ipilimumab.

V was trimmed by 2 bases and J by 7 bases, leaving 14 bases between them. Germline V CDR1 and CDR2: SGHAT, FQNNGV. The CDR3 extends over 14 amino acids. The repertoire was sequenced with immunoSEQ multiplex PCR; TCRdb's copy has only in-frame clones and lacks some. The sample includes 25,000 to 30,000 clones, approximately 77% of them seen just once. Patients with chemo-refractory metastatic non-small-cell lung cancer received focal radiation plus CTLA-4 blockade with ipilimumab. This chain links TRBV11-2 with TRBJ1-1; perhaps TRBD1 as D (5 bases). The TCR originated in a human donor with non-small cell lung cancer that progressed on radiotherapy plus ipilimumab. Specimen: peripheral blood, collected from a patient treated with radiotherapy plus ipilimumab. This chain's CDR3 is CASSLPGHAVEAFF. CDR3 DNA sequence: TGTGCCAGCAGCTTACCCGGACACGCCGTTGAAGCTTTCTTT.